A selection of T cell receptor beta chains follows, all from one sample in a study of blood T cell repertoires in COVID-19. Using immunoSEQ multiplex PCR, the repertoire was profiled, and TCRdb retains in-frame clones only, with some absent. The sample has 90,000 to 150,000 clones, 60% to 85% seen once; the top ten hold approximately 0.79%. Sequences were obtained from peripheral blood. The receptor source for this set is a human donor with acute or convalescent COVID-19. The donor label of this sample is uncertain. Each CDR3 is given with its conserved first and last residue. D genes are given only for firm matches. Size is stated for part of the rows, as once, few or many counts, or as a class when the clone is expanded.

CDR3 length: 11
J gene: TRBJ2-3
D gene: -
V gene: TRBV24-1
clone size: -
CDR3 DNA: TGTGCCACCAGTACTAGCTCTACGCAGTATTTT
CDR3 protein: CATSTSSTQYF

CDR3 length: 15
J gene: TRBJ1-5
D gene: TRBD1
V gene: TRBV6-1
clone size: -
CDR3 DNA: TGTGCCAGCACCACCCGGGACAGGGGTGGTCAGCCCCAGCATTTT
CDR3 protein: CASTTRDRGGQPQHF

CDR3 length: 13
J gene: TRBJ2-7
D gene: -
V gene: TRBV6-5
clone size: -
CDR3 DNA: TGTGCCAGCAGACGAGGGCCTTCCTACGAGCAGTACTTC
CDR3 protein: CASRRGPSYEQYF

CDR3 length: 11
J gene: TRBJ1-1
D gene: -
V gene: TRBV6-5
clone size: -
CDR3 DNA: TGTGCCACGTCGCGGAACACTGAAGCTTTCTTT
CDR3 protein: CATSRNTEAFF

CDR3 length: 13
J gene: TRBJ1-2
D gene: -
V gene: TRBV4-1
clone size: -
CDR3 DNA: TGCGCCAGCAGCCAAGATCCCTCGGTTGGCTACACCTTC
CDR3 protein: CASSQDPSVGYTF

CDR3 length: 14
J gene: TRBJ1-2
D gene: -
V gene: TRBV19
clone size: -
CDR3 DNA: TGTGCCAGTAGTGAAAAGACAGGCCCCTATGGCTACACCTTC
CDR3 protein: CASSEKTGPYGYTF

CDR3 length: 16
J gene: TRBJ2-3
D gene: -
V gene: TRBV6-1
clone size: -
CDR3 DNA: TGTGCCAGCAGTGAATCCCTGGGGGGATCAGCAGATACGCAGTATTTT
CDR3 protein: CASSESLGGSADTQYF

CDR3 length: 16
J gene: TRBJ1-6
D gene: -
V gene: TRBV15
clone size: few
CDR3 DNA: TGTGCCACCAGCAGAGATCTCAGACAGTATAATTCACCCCTCCACTTT
CDR3 protein: CATSRDLRQYNSPLHF

CDR3 length: 17
J gene: TRBJ1-5
D gene: -
V gene: TRBV27
clone size: -
CDR3 DNA: TGTGCCAGCAGTTCTTCTCCCACAGCTTATAGCAATCAGCCCCAGCATTTT
CDR3 protein: CASSSSPTAYSNQPQHF

CDR3 length: 16
J gene: TRBJ1-1
D gene: -
V gene: TRBV24-1
clone size: few
CDR3 DNA: TGTGCCACCAGTCCCCTGAGGAGGCCGGGGGACACTGAAGCTTTCTTT
CDR3 protein: CATSPLRRPGDTEAFF

CDR3 length: 15
J gene: TRBJ1-1
D gene: -
V gene: TRBV19
clone size: few
CDR3 DNA: TGTGCCAGTAGTCCGAGACCAGGGGAGAACACTGAAGCTTTCTTT
CDR3 protein: CASSPRPGENTEAFF

CDR3 length: 18
J gene: TRBJ1-6
D gene: TRBD1
V gene: TRBV27
clone size: -
CDR3 DNA: TGTGCCAGCAGTCCAAACAGACAGGGGCTGGTCTATAATTCACCCCTCCACTTT
CDR3 protein: CASSPNRQGLVYNSPLHF

CDR3 length: 15
J gene: TRBJ1-1
D gene: TRBD1
V gene: TRBV19
clone size: -
CDR3 DNA: TGTGCCAGTAGTATCCTCTTGCGACAGGGGGCTGAAGCTTTCTTT
CDR3 protein: CASSILLRQGAEAFF

CDR3 length: 10
J gene: TRBJ2-5
D gene: -
V gene: TRBV29-1
clone size: -
CDR3 DNA: TGCAGCGTACGCCGAGGAACCCAGTACTTC
CDR3 protein: CSVRRGTQYF

CDR3 length: 14
J gene: TRBJ1-1
D gene: TRBD1
V gene: TRBV7-9
clone size: few
CDR3 DNA: TGTGCCAGCAGCATGGGACAGCAGAACACTGAAGCTTTCTTT
CDR3 protein: CASSMGQQNTEAFF

CDR3 length: 14
J gene: TRBJ2-1
D gene: -
V gene: TRBV5-1
clone size: once
CDR3 DNA: TGCGCCAGCAGCTTGGGCCGGGGGAGCAATGAGCAGTTCTTC
CDR3 protein: CASSLGRGSNEQFF

CDR3 length: 14
J gene: TRBJ2-7
D gene: TRBD1
V gene: TRBV27
clone size: -
CDR3 DNA: TGTGCCAGCAGCACAGGGGGTAGGCTATACGAGCAGTACTTC
CDR3 protein: CASSTGGRLYEQYF

CDR3 length: 15
J gene: TRBJ1-6
D gene: -
V gene: TRBV5-6
clone size: -
CDR3 DNA: TGTGCCAGCAGCTTGTTGGAGGGATGGAATTCACCCCTCCACTTT
CDR3 protein: CASSLLEGWNSPLHF

CDR3 length: 13
J gene: TRBJ2-7
D gene: -
V gene: TRBV18
clone size: -
CDR3 DNA: TGTGCCAGCTCACCAAAGCGGTACTACGAGCAGTACTTC
CDR3 protein: CASSPKRYYEQYF

CDR3 length: 15
J gene: TRBJ1-3
D gene: -
V gene: TRBV9
clone size: -
CDR3 DNA: TGTGCCAGCAGCGTAAGGCAGGGAGGAGGAAACACCATATATTTT
CDR3 protein: CASSVRQGGGNTIYF

CDR3 length: 14
J gene: TRBJ1-1
D gene: -
V gene: TRBV5-1
clone size: -
CDR3 DNA: TGCGCCAGCAGCGAACAGGGTGGGAACACTGAAGCTTTCTTT
CDR3 protein: CASSEQGGNTEAFF

CDR3 length: 12
J gene: TRBJ1-5
D gene: -
V gene: TRBV28
clone size: -
CDR3 DNA: TGTGCCAGCAATGGTCAGGGGCAGCCCCAGCATTTT
CDR3 protein: CASNGQGQPQHF

CDR3 length: 15
J gene: TRBJ2-6
D gene: TRBD1
V gene: TRBV28
clone size: -
CDR3 DNA: TGTGCCAGCAGTTATGACAGGGCCCGGGCCAACGTCCTGACTTTC
CDR3 protein: CASSYDRARANVLTF

CDR3 length: 11
J gene: TRBJ1-6
D gene: -
V gene: TRBV6-5
clone size: -
CDR3 DNA: TGTGCCAGCGGGCAGGGGCCCCCCCTCCACTTT
CDR3 protein: CASGQGPPLHF

CDR3 length: 18
J gene: TRBJ1-2
D gene: TRBD1
V gene: TRBV27
clone size: once
CDR3 DNA: TGTGCCAGCAGTCCACGCCCCGGGACAGGGAACGCGAACTATGGCTACACCTTC
CDR3 protein: CASSPRPGTGNANYGYTF

CDR3 length: 14
J gene: TRBJ1-4
D gene: -
V gene: TRBV2
clone size: -
CDR3 DNA: TGTGCCAGCAGTGGGTACCTTAGTAATGAAAAACTGTTTTTT
CDR3 protein: CASSGYLSNEKLFF

CDR3 length: 15
J gene: TRBJ2-7
D gene: -
V gene: TRBV6-5
clone size: -
CDR3 DNA: TGTGCCAGCAGTTACTCCTCGCCCAGCTCCTACGAGCAGTACTTC
CDR3 protein: CASSYSSPSSYEQYF